The 25 T cell receptor beta chains in this list originate from one sample, sequenced in a study of OX40 agonist ivuxolimab in advanced cancers. Clones were sequenced by immunoSEQ multiplex PCR, and TCRdb holds only the in-frame ones, with some missing. Among 67,000 or so clones listed, roughly 86% were seen once. The source was CD4+ or CD8+ T cells sorted from blood, collected in a trial of the OX40 agonist ivuxolimab. These receptors were collected from an adult with an advanced solid tumor such as melanoma, head and neck, liver or kidney cancer.

The chain joins TRBV6-5 to TRBJ2-2; D gene unclear. CDR1 is MNHEY, CDR2 SVGAGI, per germline. The CDR3 loop spans 13 amino acids. The V gene lost 5 bases and the J gene lost 5 bases, with 9 bases spanning the gap. DNA for the CDR3: TGTGCCAGCAGTCCACGCAATACCGGGGAGCTGTTTTTT. The encoded protein is CASSPRNTGELFF.

The chain joins TRBV29-1 to TRBJ2-1, with D unclear. V lost 2 bases to trimming and J lost 5 bases, with 7 bases between them. The germline V gene encodes CDR1 SQVTM and CDR2 ANQGSEA. The CDR3 spans 12 residues. The CDR3 protein is CSVERYDNEQFF. CDR3 nucleotide sequence: TGCAGCGTTGAACGTTACGACAATGAGCAGTTCTTC.

This clone was counted between two and nine times. The chain links TRBV28 to TRBJ1-1; no definite D call. The V end was cut by 6 bases, the J end by 5 bases, with 25 bases between. Germline CDR1 MDHEN, CDR2 SYDVKM. The length of the CDR3 is 17 residues. CDR3 DNA sequence: TGTGCCAGCAGGTCGCGGGTGCTACGGTTCGGGCTAACTGAAGCTTTCTTT. Its translation is CASRSRVLRFGLTEAFF.

The genes are TRBV28 and TRBJ2-2, with 11 bases fitting TRBD2. CDR1 MDHEN and CDR2 SYDVKM come from the germline V gene. V shed 3 bases, J shed 5 bases, and the junction held 11 bases outside the gene matches. CDR3 length: 18 residues. CDR3 nucleotides: TGTGCCAGCAGTTTCGGGGGTACTAGCGGGAGTCCAACCGGGGAGCTGTTTTTT. Protein product: CASSFGGTSGSPTGELFF.

The chain uses TRBV30 and TRBJ2-3, with 8 positions matching TRBD2. CDR1 GTSNPN and CDR2 SVGIG come from the germline V gene (reference sequence). The trim removed 7 bases at V and 5 bases at J, leaving 17 bases unmatched. The CDR3 totals 16 residues. CDR3 coding DNA: TGTGCCTCCGAGTTCGGGCTAGCGGGCTTTGGAGATACGCAGTATTTT. Its translation is CASEFGLAGFGDTQYF. The full variable domain, in which reference TRBV30 and TRBJ2-3 provide the parts outside the CDR3, is SQTIHQWPATLVQPVGSPLSLECTVEGTSNPNLYWYRQAAGRGLQLLFYSVGIGQISSEVPQNLSASRPQDRQFILSSKKLLLSDSGFYLCASEFGLAGFGDTQYFGPGTRLTVL.

This rearrangement joins TRBV7-7 to TRBJ2-5; 8 nucleotides match TRBD2. Germline V gives CDR1 SSHAT, CDR2 FNYEAQ (reference sequence). CDR3 length: 16 amino acids. The trim removed 5 bases at V and 0 bases at J, leaving 8 bases unmatched. Here the CDR3 reads CASSRLTSANQETQYF. In DNA form, the CDR3 reads TGTGCCAGCAGCCGGTTGACTAGCGCGAACCAAGAGACCCAGTACTTC. Full variable domain (remainder filled in from reference TRBV7-7 and TRBJ2-5): GAGVSQSPRYKVTKRGQDVTLRCDPISSHATLYWYQQALGQGPEFLTYFNYEAQPDKSGLPSDRFSAERPEGSISTLTIQRTEQRDSAMYRCASSRLTSANQETQYFGPGTRLLVL.

J is TRBJ2-2 and V is TRBV6-6; 7 bases align to TRBD1. This CDR3 has 15 residues. Losses at the gene ends were 6 bases for V and 1 base for J; bases not matched to a gene: 5. The germline V gene encodes CDR1 MNHNY and CDR2 SVGAGI (reference sequence). The CDR3 bases are TGTGCCAGCAGACAAACAGGGGTGAACACCGGGGAGCTGTTTTTT. It translates to CASRQTGVNTGELFF.

This sequence joins TRBV28 and TRBJ2-5; no clear D gene. CDR1 MDHEN and CDR2 SYDVKM come from the germline V gene. The CDR3 has 14 residues. The germline V and J ends were trimmed by 1 base and 9 bases, with 15 bases remaining between them. The CDR3 sequence is CASSLSTPRVSQYF. The CDR3 coding sequence is TGTGCCAGCAGTTTATCCACCCCCCGGGTATCCCAGTACTTC.

The table lists this clone with a count of one. J is TRBJ2-3 and V is TRBV6-5; the D call may be TRBD1 or TRBD2 (7 bases each). The CDR3 contains 15 residues. Between the trimmed V and J ends, which lost 6 bases and 3 bases, there was a span of 16 bases. Germline V gene sequence: CDR1 MNHEY, CDR2 SVGAGI. CDR3 nucleotides: TGTGCCAGCAGGAGGGAGGGGGCCGGGACAGATACGCAGTATTTT. Translated, it gives CASRREGAGTDTQYF.

The chain recombines TRBV10-3 with TRBJ1-3; D might be TRBD1 (5 bases). This CDR3 has 16 amino acids. Trimming removed 1 base at V and 0 bases at J, with 10 bases between. Per the germline V gene, CDR1 is ENHRY and CDR2 is SYGVKD. CDR3 sequence reads: CAISEFDSPSGNTIYF. For the CDR3, the DNA is TGTGCCATCAGTGAGTTTGACAGCCCCTCTGGAAACACCATATATTTT.

The chain links TRBV28 to TRBJ1-2; TRBD1 might be the D (6 bases). Deletions cut 6 bases from V and 3 bases from J, with 8 bases between. The germline V gene encodes CDR1 MDHEN and CDR2 SYDVKM. The CDR3 loop spans 12 amino acids. The CDR3 region is CASRQGYYGYTF. The CDR3 DNA reads TGTGCCAGCAGACAGGGTTACTATGGCTACACCTTC.

This clone was detected a few times. The rearrangement joins TRBV7-3 to TRBJ1-1; D is uncertain. The ends were cut back, 4 bases at V and 5 bases at J, with 17 bases in the middle. Per the germline V gene, CDR1 is SGHTA and CDR2 is FQGTGA. The CDR3 spans 15 residues. The CDR3, as DNA: TGTGCCAGCAGCTCCATTGGAGGGATAGGGACTGAAGCTTTCTTT. Amino acid sequence: CASSSIGGIGTEAFF.

The CDR3 nucleotides read TGTGCCAGCAGAAAATCAGGTGGGGGCTGGAGCTCCTACAATGAGCAGTTCTTC. Translating it yields CASRKSGGGWSSYNEQFF. This chain uses TRBV7-8 with TRBJ2-1; D perhaps matches TRBD1 (6 bases). The CDR3 is made up of 18 amino acids. The germline V gene encodes CDR1 SGHVS and CDR2 FQNEAQ. With 6 bases removed from V and 0 bases from J, the gap between germline ends came to 21 bases.

This chain links TRBV7-2 with TRBJ2-4, with 10 bases that match TRBD2. Losses at the gene ends were 1 base for V and 10 bases for J; bases not matched to a gene: 7. This CDR3 spans 15 amino acids. CDR1 SGHTA and CDR2 FQGNSA come from the germline V gene. CDR3 DNA: TGTGCCAGCAGCTTAGAATTCGCGACTAGCGGGATTCAGTACTTC. This translates into CASSLEFATSGIQYF.

This clone came up once. This chain connects TRBV2 to TRBJ2-5; TRBD2 aligns across 8 bases. The germline V gene encodes CDR1 SNHLY and CDR2 FYNNEI. The CDR3 length is 15 residues. With V trimmed by 5 bases and J by 1 base, 6 bases remained unmatched. The chain's CDR3 is CASSFSGTPQETQYF. CDR3 DNA: TGTGCCAGCAGTTTTAGCGGGACGCCCCAAGAGACCCAGTACTTC.

This clone was seen a handful of times. The chain carries TRBV28 and TRBJ2-3; TRBD2 matches 7 bases. The CDR3 length is 15 residues. The germline gives CDR1 MDHEN, CDR2 SYDVKM. J gave up 7 bases and V 5 bases, and 12 bases lay outside the gene matches. This CDR3 reads CASSPGDGGRYTQYF. The CDR3, as DNA: TGTGCCAGCAGTCCCGGTGATGGCGGGAGATATACGCAGTATTTT.

J is TRBJ1-1 and V is TRBV19; D is ambiguous. Germline-derived CDR1 and CDR2 are LNHDA and SQIVND (reference sequence). Trimming took off 3 bases at V and 5 bases at J, with 13 bases between the two ends. The CDR3 sequence is 14 residues long. In nucleotides, the CDR3 is TGTGCCAGTAGTATCGAGGGCATCGCAACTGAAGCTTTCTTT. This codes for CASSIEGIATEAFF.

J is TRBJ2-1 and V is TRBV9, with a possible D match to TRBD1 (6 bases). This CDR3 comprises 14 residues. Germline assignment: CDR1 SGDLS and CDR2 YYNGEE. V lost 4 bases and J lost 5, with 13 bases in between. The CDR3 sequence is CASSTDRPNNEQFF. Here the CDR3 DNA reads TGTGCCAGCAGCACGGACAGACCAAACAATGAGCAGTTCTTC.

V gene TRBV19 combines with J gene TRBJ2-5; 13 nucleotides match TRBD2. With V trimmed by 5 bases and J by 4 bases, 4 bases remained unmatched. CDR3 length: 15 amino acids. CDR1 LNHDA and CDR2 SQIVND come from the germline V gene (reference sequence). As DNA, the CDR3 is TGTGCCAGTAGTTCGAGGACTAGCGGGAGAGAGACCCAGTACTTC. This sequence encodes CASSSRTSGRETQYF.

The CDR3 coding sequence is TGTGCCAAGGAACAGGGACAGGGGTGGACAGATACGCAGTATTTT. Translating gives CAKEQGQGWTDTQYF. J is TRBJ2-3 and V is TRBV25-1; 10 bases are shared with TRBD1. The germline V gene encodes CDR1 MGHDK and CDR2 SYGVNS. The length of the CDR3 is 15 residues. The ends lost 10 bases at V and 3 bases at J; junction bases unmatched: 10.

V is TRBV18 and J is TRBJ2-6; 7 nucleotides line up with TRBD2. Trimming removed 3 bases from V and 1 base from J; junction bases left unmatched: 9. The CDR3 totals 18 residues. Germline assignment: CDR1 KGHSH and CDR2 LQKENI. The chain's CDR3 is CASSPESGASSGANVLTF. CDR3 DNA: TGTGCCAGCTCACCGGAGAGCGGGGCCAGTTCTGGGGCCAACGTCCTGACTTTC.

The CDR3 spells CASSEGLTNTGELFF. CDR3 nucleotides: TGTGCCAGCAGTGAGGGGCTAACGAACACCGGGGAGCTGTTTTTT. This chain uses TRBV2 with TRBJ2-2; D perhaps matches TRBD1 (5 bases). Per the germline V gene, CDR1 is SNHLY and CDR2 is FYNNEI. V dropped 3 bases and J dropped 0 bases, with 8 bases sitting between them. This CDR3 spans 15 amino acids.

Written as DNA, the CDR3 is TGCGCCAGCAGCTTGGCGGAGACCCAGTACTTC. It is translated as CASSLAETQYF. The V gene is TRBV5-1, the J gene TRBJ2-5; D gene ambiguous. Trimming stripped 0 bases from V and 5 bases from J, with 2 bases between. CDR1 is SGHRS, CDR2 YFSETQ, per germline. CDR3 length: 11 amino acids. Full variable domain (rest looked up from reference TRBV5-1 and TRBJ2-5): KAGVTQTPRYLIKTRGQQVTLSCSPISGHRSVSWYQQTPGQGLQFLFEYFSETQRNKGNFPGRFSGRQFSNSRSEMNVSTLELGDSALYLCASSLAETQYFGPGTRLLVL.

The chain uses TRBV2 and TRBJ2-1; D unresolved. Germline V CDR1 and CDR2: SNHLY, FYNNEI. This CDR3 has 13 amino acids. V shed 6 bases and J shed 7 bases, with 13 bases lying between them. The CDR3 DNA reads TGTGCCAGCAGGTCACTACCCGGGAATGAGCAGTTCTTC. Translated, it gives CASRSLPGNEQFF. Drawing the rest from reference TRBV2 and TRBJ2-1, the complete variable domain is EPEVTQTPSHQVTQMGQEVILRCVPISNHLYFYWYRQILGQKVEFLVSFYNNEISEKSEIFDDQFSVERPDGSNFTLKIRSTKLEDSAMYFCASRSLPGNEQFFGPGTRLTVL.

CDR3 DNA sequence: TGTGCCAGCAGCGCGACTAGCGGGAACTACGAGCAGTACTTC. Translation: CASSATSGNYEQYF. This chain joins TRBV2 and TRBJ2-7, with 11 bases matching TRBD2. The CDR3 spans 14 residues. V lost 6 bases and J lost 3; bases outside the gene matches: 4. From germline, CDR1 is SNHLY and CDR2 FYNNEI.